The clone carrying this T cell receptor beta chain was seen at least ten times. This sample is drawn from a study of spatial heterogeneity in lung cancer. Across the whole study: The average count in raw reads for each unique TCR and UMI combination exceeded eight appearances.

Time point: sample taken at primary tumor resection. Researchers sequenced whole RNA taken from tumor, nontumor lung or frozen PBMC without sorting. Germline assignment: CDR1 LGHNT and CDR2 FRNRAP. V shed 3 bases and J 2 bases; nucleotides not matched to a gene: 8. The CDR3 sequence is 17 residues long. Each CDR3 protein is one row after TCRdb ran MiXCR on the 5' RACE reads. The data contain more than 20,000 distinct CDR3 sequences, roughly 4.5% of them singletons. Sequenced here: PBMCs, sampled at surgery. The sequence derives from a male donor with early-stage non-small cell lung cancer. The chain links TRBV12-5 to TRBJ2-3, with 10 bases that match TRBD2. The CDR3 nucleotides read TGTGCTAGTGGTTTAGGGCTAGCGGGGGAGTTCACAGATACGCAGTATTTT. This encodes CASGLGLAGEFTDTQYF.